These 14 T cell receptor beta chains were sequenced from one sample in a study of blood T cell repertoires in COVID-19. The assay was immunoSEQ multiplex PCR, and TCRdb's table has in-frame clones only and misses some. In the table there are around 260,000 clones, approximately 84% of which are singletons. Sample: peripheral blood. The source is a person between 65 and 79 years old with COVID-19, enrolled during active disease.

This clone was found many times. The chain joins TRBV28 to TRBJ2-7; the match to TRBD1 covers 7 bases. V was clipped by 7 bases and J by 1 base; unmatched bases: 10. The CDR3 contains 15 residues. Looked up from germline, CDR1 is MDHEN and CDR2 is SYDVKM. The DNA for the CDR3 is TGTGCCAGCACCAGTACAGGGGACACATCCTACGAGCAGTACTTC. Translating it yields CASTSTGDTSYEQYF.

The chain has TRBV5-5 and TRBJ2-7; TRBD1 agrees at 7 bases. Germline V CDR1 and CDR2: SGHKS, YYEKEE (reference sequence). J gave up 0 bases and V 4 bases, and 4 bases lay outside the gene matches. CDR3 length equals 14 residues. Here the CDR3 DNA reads TGTGCCAGCAGCCAGGACAGGTCCTCCTACGAGCAGTACTTC. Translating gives CASSQDRSSYEQYF. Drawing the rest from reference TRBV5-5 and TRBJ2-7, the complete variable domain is DAGVTQSPTHLIKTRGQQVTLRCSPISGHKSVSWYQQVLGQGPQFIFQYYEKEERGRGNFPDRFSARQFPNYSSELNVNALLLGDSALYLCASSQDRSSYEQYFGPGTRLTVT.

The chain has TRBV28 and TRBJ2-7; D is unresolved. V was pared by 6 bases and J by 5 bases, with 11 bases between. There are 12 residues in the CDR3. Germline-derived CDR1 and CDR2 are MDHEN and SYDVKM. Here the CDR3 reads CASSPRIHEQYF. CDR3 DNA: TGTGCCAGCAGCCCCCGTATCCACGAGCAGTACTTC. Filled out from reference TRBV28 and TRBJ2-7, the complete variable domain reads DVKVTQSSRYLVKRTGEKVFLECVQDMDHENMFWYRQDPGLGLRLIYFSYDVKMKEKGDIPEGYSVSREKKERFSLILESASTNQTSMYLCASSPRIHEQYFGPGTRLTVT.

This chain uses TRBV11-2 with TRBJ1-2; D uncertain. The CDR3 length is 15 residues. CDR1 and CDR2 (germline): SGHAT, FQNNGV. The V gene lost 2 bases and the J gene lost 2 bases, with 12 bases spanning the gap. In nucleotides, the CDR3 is TGTGCCAGCAGCTTATCCGTAGGAGAGAACTATGGCTACACCTTC. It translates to CASSLSVGENYGYTF. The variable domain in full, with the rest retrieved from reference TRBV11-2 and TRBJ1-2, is EAGVAQSPRYKIIEKRQSVAFWCNPISGHATLYWYQQILGQGPKLLIQFQNNGVVDDSQLPKDRFSAERLKGVDSTLKIQPAKLEDSAVYLCASSLSVGENYGYTFGSGTRLTVV.

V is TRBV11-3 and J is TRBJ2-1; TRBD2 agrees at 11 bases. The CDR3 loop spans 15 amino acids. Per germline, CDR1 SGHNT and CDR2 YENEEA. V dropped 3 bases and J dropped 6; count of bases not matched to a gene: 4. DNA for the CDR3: TGTGCCAGCAGCTTGGTAGCGGGGGGGATCAATGAGCAGTTCTTC. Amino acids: CASSLVAGGINEQFF.

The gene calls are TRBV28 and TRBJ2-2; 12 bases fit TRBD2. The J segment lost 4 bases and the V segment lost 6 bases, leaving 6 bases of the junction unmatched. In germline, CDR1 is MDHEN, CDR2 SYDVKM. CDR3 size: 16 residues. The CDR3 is CASSTGLAGFTGELFF. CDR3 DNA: TGTGCCAGCAGCACTGGACTAGCGGGGTTCACCGGGGAGCTGTTTTTT.

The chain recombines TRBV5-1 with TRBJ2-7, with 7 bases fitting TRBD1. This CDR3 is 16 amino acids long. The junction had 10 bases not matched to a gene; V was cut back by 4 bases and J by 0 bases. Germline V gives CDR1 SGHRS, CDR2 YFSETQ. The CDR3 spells CASSRIKTGNSYEQYF. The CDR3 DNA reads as TGCGCCAGCAGCCGGATCAAGACAGGGAACTCCTACGAGCAGTACTTC.

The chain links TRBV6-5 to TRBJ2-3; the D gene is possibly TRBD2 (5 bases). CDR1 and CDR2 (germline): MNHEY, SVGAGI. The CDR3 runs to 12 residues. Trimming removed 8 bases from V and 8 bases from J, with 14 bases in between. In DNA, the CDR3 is TGTGCCAGCGGTCTAGCAGTCGGTACGCAGTATTTT. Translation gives CASGLAVGTQYF.

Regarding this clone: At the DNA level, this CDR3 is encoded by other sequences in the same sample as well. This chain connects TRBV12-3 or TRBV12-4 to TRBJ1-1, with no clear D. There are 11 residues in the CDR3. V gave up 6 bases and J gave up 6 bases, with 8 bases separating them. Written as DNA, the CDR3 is TGTGCCAGCAGCCGCCGGGCTGAAGCTTTCTTT. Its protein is CASSRRAEAFF.

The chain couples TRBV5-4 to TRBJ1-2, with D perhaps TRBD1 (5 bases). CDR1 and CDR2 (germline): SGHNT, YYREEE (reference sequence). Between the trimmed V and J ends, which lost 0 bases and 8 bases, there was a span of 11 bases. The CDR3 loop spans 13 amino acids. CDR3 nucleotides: TGTGCCAGCAGCTTGGTTGCGGGGGTAGGCTACACCTTC. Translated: CASSLVAGVGYTF.

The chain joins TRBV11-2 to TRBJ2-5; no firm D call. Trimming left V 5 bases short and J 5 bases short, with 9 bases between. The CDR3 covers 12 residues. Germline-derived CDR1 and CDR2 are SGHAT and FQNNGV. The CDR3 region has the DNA TGTGCCAGCAGCCCAAACGGTGAGACCCAGTACTTC. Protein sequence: CASSPNGETQYF.

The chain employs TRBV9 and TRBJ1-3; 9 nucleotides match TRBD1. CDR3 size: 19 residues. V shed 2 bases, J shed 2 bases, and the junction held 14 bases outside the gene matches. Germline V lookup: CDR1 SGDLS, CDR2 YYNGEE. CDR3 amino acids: CASSVINLRDRVTGNTIYF. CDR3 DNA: TGTGCCAGCAGCGTGATAAACCTCCGGGACAGGGTCACTGGAAACACCATATATTTT.

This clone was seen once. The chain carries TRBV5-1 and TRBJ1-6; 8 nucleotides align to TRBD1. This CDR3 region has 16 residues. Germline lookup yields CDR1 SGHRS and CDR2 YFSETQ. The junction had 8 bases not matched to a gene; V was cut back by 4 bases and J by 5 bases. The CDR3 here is CASSREPGQDNSPLHF. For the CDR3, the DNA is TGCGCCAGCAGCCGTGAACCGGGACAGGATAATTCACCCCTCCACTTT.

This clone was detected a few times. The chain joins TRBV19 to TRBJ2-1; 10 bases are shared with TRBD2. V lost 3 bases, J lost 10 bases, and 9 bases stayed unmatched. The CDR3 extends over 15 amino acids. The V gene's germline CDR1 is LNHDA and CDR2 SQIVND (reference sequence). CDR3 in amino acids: CASSMIGTSALEQFF. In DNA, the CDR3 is TGTGCCAGTAGTATGATCGGGACTAGCGCCTTGGAGCAGTTCTTC.